Detailed here is one T cell receptor beta chain. Patients eligible had advanced solid tumors without tumor-infiltrating lymphocytes. From germline, CDR1 is SGHNT and CDR2 YYREEE (reference sequence). V shed 4 bases, J shed 2 bases, and the junction held 8 bases outside the gene matches. The CDR3 covers 16 residues. Priming of first-strand cDNA relied on TRAV- and TRBV-specific primers (covering alpha and beta chains). With a V-primer adapter and a constant-region primer, TCRs were amplified for 20 to 25 PCR cycles. TCRdb independently ran MiXCR on the reads; one entry per CDR3 protein. The table shows approximately 11,000 distinct CDR3 sequences, with approximately 51% occurring only once. This record comes from a study of low-dose radiotherapy and immunotherapy resistance in tumors. Study as a whole: A total of 13 Gy over 26 weeks was given to Cohort 2 as 1 Gy per fraction every two weeks. Every two weeks patients got nivolumab 240 mg flat dose, plus ipilimumab 1 mg/kg every six weeks, intravenously.

The clonotype was recovered from a human donor with advanced metastatic prostate, ovarian, gallbladder or colorectal cancer (not recorded which). This table probably holds off-target reads from a library built for another chain. This chain connects TRBV5-4 to TRBJ2-2; 7 bases match TRBD1. CDR3 in DNA: TGTGCCAGCAGCCTGACCGGACAGGCAAACACCGGGGAGCTGTTTTTT. It translates to CASSLTGQANTGELFF.